This T cell receptor beta chain is from a study of blood T cell repertoires in COVID-19. Only in-frame clones appear in the TCRdb table, and some are missing; sequencing was by immunoSEQ multiplex PCR. The top ten clones hold 3% to 4.5% of a sample with around 200,000 clones, roughly 89% of them seen once. The material sequenced was PBMCs or T cells enriched from blood (not recorded which). This sequence originates from a woman aged 40 to 55 with acute COVID-19.

The CDR3 bases are TGTGCCAGCAGCTTAGTAACGACAGGCGGGAACACCGGGGAGCTGTTTTTT. Its translation: CASSLVTTGGNTGELFF. The chain recombines TRBV13 with TRBJ2-2; weak D call: TRBD1 (6 bases). The CDR3 extends over 17 amino acids. Trimming pared 1 base from V and 1 base from J, leaving 13 bases between. Looked up from germline, CDR1 is PRHDT and CDR2 is FYEKMQ (reference sequence).